Listed below are T cell receptor beta chains from one sample, sequenced in a study of cytomegalovirus exposure and HLA in healthy donors. Repertoires were generated with immunoSEQ multiplex PCR, while TCRdb's copy carries only in-frame clones and drops some. The sample shows roughly 90,000 clones, over 70% of them seen only once. The sequenced material came from PBMCs. These receptor sequences come from a man aged 25-40 years in good health and CMV-seropositive. The CDR3 runs from the conserved cysteine through the conserved F or W. Some rows have no size entry. The others give once, few or many, or a class for an expanded clone.

TRBV9	.	CASSVGLSSGNTIYF
TRBV7-9	.	CASSNRGGSNQPQHF
TRBV18	.	CASSPFGGGTDTQYF
TRBV2	.	CASSERQGGSDTQYF
TRBV29-1	.	CSVEKPPRGGELFF
TRBV6-5	once	CASSYRDSQGEQYF
TRBV5-1	.	CASSRAVEETQYF
TRBV28	.	CASSLRDPLGYEQYF
TRBV6-1	few	CASSEATERPYNSPLHF
TRBV9	.	CASSVGAGSGYGYTF
TRBV27	.	CASRQGGGPSGYTF
TRBV9	few	CASSPLTGGGNEQFF
TRBV7-8	.	CASSLGLLYGYTF
TRBV9	.	CASSVRQVTTDTQYF
TRBV9	.	CASSPAPGYEQFF
TRBV5-1	.	CASSLVGRGGLNEQFF
TRBV7-2	.	CASSSRTSGTYNEQFF
TRBV9	.	CASSVRQFGELFF
TRBV5-4	.	CASSVRVFRDREETQYF
TRBV5-1	.	CASSTNGVGSGNTIYF
TRBV4-1	.	CASSSGTQRTGEQFF
TRBV28	.	CASSSTGQGRTEAFF
TRBV7-2	.	CASSYQGNYGYTF
TRBV5-6	.	CASTVGRRDEQFF
TRBV4-3	.	CASSLGAGGRETQYF
TRBV27	.	CASSHTTASYEQYF
TRBV9	.	CASSVDPRGGNTEAFF
TRBV28	.	CASSLGGWDRGGAYEQYF
TRBV4-2	once	CASSQGDRVNYGYTF
TRBV2	.	CASSVSGGAYNEQFF